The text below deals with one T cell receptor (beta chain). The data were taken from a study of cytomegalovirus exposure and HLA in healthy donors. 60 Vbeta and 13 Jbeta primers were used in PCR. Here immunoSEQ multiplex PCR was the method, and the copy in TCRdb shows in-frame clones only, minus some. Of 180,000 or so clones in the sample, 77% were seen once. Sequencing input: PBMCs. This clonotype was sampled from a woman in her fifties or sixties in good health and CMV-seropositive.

CDR3 sequence (DNA): TGCAGCGTGGGGGGGACTGAAGCTTTCTTT. Its protein product is CSVGGTEAFF. The chain joins TRBV29-1 to TRBJ1-1, with D possibly being TRBD1 (5 bases). Trimming removed 6 bases from V and 5 bases from J, with 7 bases in between. The CDR3 has 10 residues. Looked up from germline, CDR1 is SQVTM and CDR2 is ANQGSEA.